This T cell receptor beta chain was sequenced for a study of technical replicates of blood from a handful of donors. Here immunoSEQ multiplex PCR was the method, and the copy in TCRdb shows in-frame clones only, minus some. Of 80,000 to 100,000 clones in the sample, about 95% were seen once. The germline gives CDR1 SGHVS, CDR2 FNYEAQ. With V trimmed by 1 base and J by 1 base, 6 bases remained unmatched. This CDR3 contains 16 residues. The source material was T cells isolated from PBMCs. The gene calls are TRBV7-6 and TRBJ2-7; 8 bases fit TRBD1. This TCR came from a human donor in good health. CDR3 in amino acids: CASSLGGTGLSYEQYF. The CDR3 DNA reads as TGTGCCAGCAGCTTAGGAGGGACAGGTCTGTCCTACGAGCAGTACTTC.